The entry below gives a single T cell receptor beta chain sequence along with its context. What it recognizes is unknown. The data originate from a study of CD4 T cells in relation to SARS-CoV-2 and coronaviruses. Study summary: ViraFEST: roughly 10-day antigen culture of PBMCs, then TCR beta CDR3 sequencing.

The unexposed donors gave CD4+ T cells in about 2011-2018, prior to COVID-19. The cells were cultured for less than twelve days before CD4+ T cells were isolated. Cells permitting, SARS-CoV-2 S/N and four cold-coronavirus spikes were tested on unexposed-donor CD4+ T cells. The length of the CDR3 is 14 residues. V lost 5 bases and J lost 3; bases outside the gene matches: 6. Germline assignment: CDR1 SGHRS and CDR2 YFSETQ. General study results and limits: In 55% to 75% of donors, memory CD4+ clonotypes crossrecognized SARS-CoV-2 and at least one common cold coronavirus spike. Crossreactive clones expanded significantly less to SARS-CoV-2 than monoreactive clones.

Libraries were prepared by immunoSEQ multiplex PCR; TCRdb keeps only in-frame clonotypes and omits some of them. The sample includes around 12,000 clones, 70% to 80% seen only once; the top ten take about an eighth. The sequence was collected from a human donor in good health. Sequencing used CD4+ T cells from PBMCs, cultured in vitro. The chain carries TRBV5-1 and TRBJ2-3; 7 bases agree with TRBD2. The CDR3 DNA reads TGCGCCAGCAGGTGGGAGGGCCAGACAGATACGCAGTATTTT. Translation: CASRWEGQTDTQYF.